One and the same sample provided the 10 T cell receptor beta chains below, sequenced in a study of blood T cell repertoires in COVID-19. Sequenced by immunoSEQ multiplex PCR; TCRdb stores in-frame clones only, minus some. The sample shows around 150,000 clones, about 88% of them seen only once. Sample: peripheral blood. These receptors originate from a man younger than 35 with acute or convalescent COVID-19.

The J gene is TRBJ1-2, the V gene TRBV5-4; 7 bases map to TRBD1. The germline V gene encodes CDR1 SGHNT and CDR2 YYREEE (reference sequence). J lost 3 bases, V lost 4 bases, and 6 bases had no gene match. This CDR3 comprises 14 residues. CDR3 sequence (DNA): TGTGCCAGCAGCCCGGGGACAGCTTACTATGGCTACACCTTC. Amino acids: CASSPGTAYYGYTF.

The J gene is TRBJ1-1, the V gene TRBV9; 7 bases are a match to TRBD1. Losses at the gene ends were 0 bases for V and 4 bases for J; bases not matched to a gene: 9. This CDR3 region has 16 residues. Germline V gene lookup returns CDR1 SGDLS and CDR2 YYNGEE. As DNA, the CDR3 is TGTGCCAGCAGCGTAGCTTCAGGGGGGCGAGGCACTGAAGCTTTCTTT. Residues: CASSVASGGRGTEAFF.

The chain couples TRBV7-8 to TRBJ1-6, with D perhaps TRBD1 (6 bases). V lost 1 base, J lost 9 bases, and 10 bases lay in between. Germline CDR1 and CDR2: SGHVS and FQNEAQ. CDR3 size: 14 residues. As DNA, the CDR3 is TGTGCCAGCAGCTTAGGGGGGGGGCCTTCACCCCTCCACTTT. Amino acid sequence: CASSLGGGPSPLHF. Complete variable domain (other parts from reference TRBV7-8 and TRBJ1-6): GAGVSQSPRYKVAKRGQDVALRCDPISGHVSLFWYQQALGQGPEFLTYFQNEAQLDKSGLPSDRFFAERPEGSVSTLKIQRTQQEDSAVYLCASSLGGGPSPLHFGNGTRLTVT.

The chain employs TRBV11-3 and TRBJ2-2, with 11 positions matching TRBD1. J gave up 6 bases and V 4 bases, and 7 bases lay outside the gene matches. This CDR3 is built from 16 residues. Germline CDR1 SGHNT, CDR2 YENEEA. CDR3 residues: CASSSTGTGGPGELFF. As DNA, the CDR3 is TGTGCCAGCAGCTCTACCGGGACAGGGGGGCCCGGGGAGCTGTTTTTT.

The chain uses TRBV28 and TRBJ2-2, with no clear D. CDR3 length: 14 residues. CDR1 and CDR2 (germline): MDHEN, SYDVKM. Trimming pared 7 bases from V and 0 bases from J, leaving 9 bases between. This chain's CDR3 is CASTIHANTGELFF. DNA of the CDR3: TGTGCCAGCACCATACACGCGAACACCGGGGAGCTGTTTTTT.

A single count supports this clone. The V call is TRBV7-2, the J call TRBJ1-2; TRBD1 matches at 8 bases. The V and J ends lost 5 bases and 2 bases, in that order; junction bases with no gene match: 7. The CDR3 loop spans 15 amino acids. Per germline, CDR1 SGHTA and CDR2 FQGNSA. Here the CDR3 DNA reads TGTGCCAGCAGCAGCACAGGGGGAAGAAACTATGGCTACACCTTC. Its protein is CASSSTGGRNYGYTF.

J is TRBJ1-6 and V is TRBV30; D call uncertain. Germline V gene sequence: CDR1 GTSNPN, CDR2 SVGIG (reference sequence). This CDR3 comprises 14 residues. The V end was cut by 0 bases, the J end by 7 bases, with 10 bases between. This CDR3 is CAWSVVTGNSPLHF. The CDR3 DNA is TGTGCCTGGAGTGTCGTCACGGGGAATTCACCCCTCCACTTT.

This sequence joins TRBV25-1 and TRBJ2-3; 11 bases are a match to TRBD2. Germline CDR1 and CDR2: MGHDK and SYGVNS. CDR3 length: 16 residues. The J segment lost 2 bases and the V segment lost 2 bases, leaving 3 bases of the junction unmatched. The CDR3 spells CASSEKLAGATDTQYF. The CDR3 nucleotides read TGTGCCAGCAGTGAAAAACTAGCGGGGGCCACAGATACGCAGTATTTT.

The CDR3 nucleotides read TGTGCCAGCAGTTCCTCTGCTAGCGGGACTCTTCTGTTCTTC. Protein product: CASSSSASGTLLFF. The chain uses TRBV7-9 and TRBJ2-1, with 9 bases fitting TRBD2. Germline V gives CDR1 SEHNR, CDR2 FQNEAQ (reference sequence). CDR3 size: 14 residues. The V and J ends lost 6 bases and 15 bases, in that order; junction bases with no gene match: 15.

The J gene is TRBJ2-1, the V gene TRBV12-3 or TRBV12-4, with D possibly being TRBD2 (6 bases). The CDR3 length is 13 residues. V lost 6 bases and J lost 7, with 13 bases in between. The CDR3 reads CASSRPLANEQFF. The CDR3 DNA follows: TGTGCCAGCAGCCGCCCCCTAGCGAATGAGCAGTTCTTC.